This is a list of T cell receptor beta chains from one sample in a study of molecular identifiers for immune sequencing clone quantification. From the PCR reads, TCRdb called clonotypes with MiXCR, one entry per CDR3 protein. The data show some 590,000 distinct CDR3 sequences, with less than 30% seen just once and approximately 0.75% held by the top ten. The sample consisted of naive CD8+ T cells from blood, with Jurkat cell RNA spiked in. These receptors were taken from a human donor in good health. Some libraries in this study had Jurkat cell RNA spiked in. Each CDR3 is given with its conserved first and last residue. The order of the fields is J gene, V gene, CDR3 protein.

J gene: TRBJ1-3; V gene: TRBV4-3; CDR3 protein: CASSLDRRISGNTIYF
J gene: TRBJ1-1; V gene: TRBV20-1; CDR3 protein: CSAELQGLNTEAFF
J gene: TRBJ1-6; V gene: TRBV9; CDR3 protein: CASSVGGQDNSPLHF
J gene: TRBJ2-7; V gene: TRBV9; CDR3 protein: CASSHTPGDQESNEQYF
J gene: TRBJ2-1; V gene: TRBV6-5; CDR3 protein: CASIPGGLGNEQFF
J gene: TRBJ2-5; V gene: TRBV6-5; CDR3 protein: CASSYSGGSRETQYF
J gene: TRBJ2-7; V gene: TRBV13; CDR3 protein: CASSLGDGGAYEQYF
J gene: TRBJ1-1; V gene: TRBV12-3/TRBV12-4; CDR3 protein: CASSPGQEAFF
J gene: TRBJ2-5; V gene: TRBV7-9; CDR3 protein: CASSSSDRDFQETQYF
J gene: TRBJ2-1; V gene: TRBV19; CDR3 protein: CASSIGGVSYNEQFF
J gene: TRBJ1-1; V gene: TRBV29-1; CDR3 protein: CSVDSGLNTEAFF
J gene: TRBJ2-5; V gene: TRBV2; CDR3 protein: CASSEAVYEETQYF
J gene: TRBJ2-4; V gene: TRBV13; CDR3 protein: CASSLGRGENIQYF
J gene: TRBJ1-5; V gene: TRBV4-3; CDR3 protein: CASSQDRRTGVNQPQHF
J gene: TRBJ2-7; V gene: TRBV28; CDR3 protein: CASSSVDSNYEQYF
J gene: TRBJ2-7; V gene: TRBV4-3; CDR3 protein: CASSRTRLAAYEQYF
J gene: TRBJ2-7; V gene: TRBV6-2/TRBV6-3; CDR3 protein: CAGSRGLSYEQYF
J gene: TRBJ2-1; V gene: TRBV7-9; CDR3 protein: CASSLVANEQFF
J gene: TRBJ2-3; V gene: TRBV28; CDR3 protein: CASSWTGSTDTQYF
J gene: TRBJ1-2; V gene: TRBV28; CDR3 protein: CASSSRALRNYGYTF
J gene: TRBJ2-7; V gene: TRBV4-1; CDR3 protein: CASSQSTGGTPYEQYF
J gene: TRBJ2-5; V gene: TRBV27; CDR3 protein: CASSLVRGAETQYF
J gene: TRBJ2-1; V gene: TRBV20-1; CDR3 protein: CSAIAGDGNEQFF
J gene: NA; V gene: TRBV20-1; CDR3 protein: CSARDPSGPHTPYEQFF
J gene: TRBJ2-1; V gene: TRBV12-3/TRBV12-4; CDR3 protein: CASSSSGLAGGFEQFF
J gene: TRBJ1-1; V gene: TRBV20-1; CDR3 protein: CSARDTLNTEAFF
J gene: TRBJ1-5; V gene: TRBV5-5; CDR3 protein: CASSLEMGGGNQPQHF
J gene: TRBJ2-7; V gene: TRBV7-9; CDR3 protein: CASSSTLGEQYF
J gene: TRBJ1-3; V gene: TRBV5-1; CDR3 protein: CASSFESSGNTIYF
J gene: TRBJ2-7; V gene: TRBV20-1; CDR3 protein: CSARSWNSYEQYF
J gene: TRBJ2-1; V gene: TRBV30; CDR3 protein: CAWSVEGGSPYNEQFF
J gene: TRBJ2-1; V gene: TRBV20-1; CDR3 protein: CSAEAGTRAYNEQFF